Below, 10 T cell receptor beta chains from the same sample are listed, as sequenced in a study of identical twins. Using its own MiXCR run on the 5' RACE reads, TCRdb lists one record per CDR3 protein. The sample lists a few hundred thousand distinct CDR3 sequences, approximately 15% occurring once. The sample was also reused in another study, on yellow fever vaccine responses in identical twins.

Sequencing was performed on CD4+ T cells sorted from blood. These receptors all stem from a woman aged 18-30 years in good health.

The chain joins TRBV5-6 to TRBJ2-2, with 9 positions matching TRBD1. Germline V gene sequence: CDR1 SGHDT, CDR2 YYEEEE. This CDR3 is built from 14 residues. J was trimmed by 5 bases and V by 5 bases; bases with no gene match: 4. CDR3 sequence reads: CASRLDRGTGELFF. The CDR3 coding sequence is TGTGCCAGCAGACTGGACAGGGGTACCGGGGAGCTGTTTTTT. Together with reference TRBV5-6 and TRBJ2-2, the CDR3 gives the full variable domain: DAGVTQSPTHLIKTRGQQVTLRCSPKSGHDTVSWYQQALGQGPQFIFQYYEEEERQRGNFPDRFSGHQFPNYSSELNVNALLLGDSALYLCASRLDRGTGELFFGEGSRLTVL.

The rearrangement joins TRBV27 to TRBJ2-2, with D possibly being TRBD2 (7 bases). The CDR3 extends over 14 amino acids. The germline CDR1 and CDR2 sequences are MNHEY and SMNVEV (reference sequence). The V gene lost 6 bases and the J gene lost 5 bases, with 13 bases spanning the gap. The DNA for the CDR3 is TGTGCCAGCAGGGGGGGGCTCGGGACCGGGGAGCTGTTTTTT. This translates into CASRGGLGTGELFF.

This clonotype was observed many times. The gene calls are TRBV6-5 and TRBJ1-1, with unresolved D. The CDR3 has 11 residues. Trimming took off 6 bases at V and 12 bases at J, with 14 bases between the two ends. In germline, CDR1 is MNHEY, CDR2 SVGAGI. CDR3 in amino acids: CASSYAGGTFF. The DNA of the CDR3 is TGTGCCAGCAGCTACGCAGGTGGGACTTTCTTT.

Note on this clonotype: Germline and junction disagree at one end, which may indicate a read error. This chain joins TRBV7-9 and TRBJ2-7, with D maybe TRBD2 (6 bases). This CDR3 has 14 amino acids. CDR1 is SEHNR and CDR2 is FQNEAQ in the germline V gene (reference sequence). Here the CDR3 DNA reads TGTGCCAGCAGCCCCCAGGCGGGGAGTTACGAGCAGCACTTC. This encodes CASSPQAGSYEQHF. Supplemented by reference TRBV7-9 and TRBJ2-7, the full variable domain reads DTGVSQNPRHKITKRGQNVTFRCDPISEHNRLYWYRQTLGQGPEFLTYFQNEAQLEKSRLLSDRFSAERPKGSFSTLEIQRTEQGDSAMYLCASSPQAGSYEQHFGPGTRLTVT.

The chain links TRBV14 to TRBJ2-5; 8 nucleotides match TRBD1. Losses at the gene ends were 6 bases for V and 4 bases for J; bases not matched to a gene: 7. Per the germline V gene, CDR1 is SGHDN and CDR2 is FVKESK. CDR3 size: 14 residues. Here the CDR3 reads CASRRTGTRETQYF. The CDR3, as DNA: TGTGCCAGCAGACGGACAGGGACCCGAGAGACCCAGTACTTC.

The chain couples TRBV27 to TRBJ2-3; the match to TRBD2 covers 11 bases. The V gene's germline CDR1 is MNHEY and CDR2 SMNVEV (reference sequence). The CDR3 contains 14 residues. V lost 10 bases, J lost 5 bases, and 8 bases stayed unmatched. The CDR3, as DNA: TGTGCCAACCCACTAGCGGGGGAGGGAGATACGCAGTATTTT. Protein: CANPLAGEGDTQYF.

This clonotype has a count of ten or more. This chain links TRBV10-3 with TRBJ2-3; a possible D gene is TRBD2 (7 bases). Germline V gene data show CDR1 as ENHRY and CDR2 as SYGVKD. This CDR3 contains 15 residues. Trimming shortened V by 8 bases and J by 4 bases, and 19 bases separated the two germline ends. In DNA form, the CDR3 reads TGTGCCATCGTTTCGGGGGGCCCTGGTGCAGATACGCAGTATTTT. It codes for CAIVSGGPGADTQYF.

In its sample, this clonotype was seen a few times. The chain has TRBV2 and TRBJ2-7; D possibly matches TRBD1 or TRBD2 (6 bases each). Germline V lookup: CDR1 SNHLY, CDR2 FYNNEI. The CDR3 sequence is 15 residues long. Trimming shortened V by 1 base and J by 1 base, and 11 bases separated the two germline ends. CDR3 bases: TGTGCCAGCAGTGAAGAGGCGGGGACATCCTACGAGCAGTACTTC. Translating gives CASSEEAGTSYEQYF.

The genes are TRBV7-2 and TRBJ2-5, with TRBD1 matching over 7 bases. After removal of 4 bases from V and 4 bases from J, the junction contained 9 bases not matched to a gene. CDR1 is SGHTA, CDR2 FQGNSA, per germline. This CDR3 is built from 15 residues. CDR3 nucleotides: TGTGCCAGCAGCTCCGCCGGGACAGAAATAGAGACCCAGTACTTC. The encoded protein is CASSSAGTEIETQYF.

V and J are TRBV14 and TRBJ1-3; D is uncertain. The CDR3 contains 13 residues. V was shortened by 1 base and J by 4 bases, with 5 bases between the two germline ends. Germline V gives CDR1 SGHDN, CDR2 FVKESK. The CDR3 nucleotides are TGTGCCAGCAGCCAAGTCCAAGGAAACACCATATATTTT. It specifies CASSQVQGNTIYF.